In its sample, the clone carrying this T cell receptor (beta chain) was seen a few times. The antigen remains undetermined. Time point noted: sample taken at primary tumor resection. Material for sequencing was whole RNA from tumor, nontumor lung or frozen PBMC, left unsorted. The trim removed 4 bases at V and 6 bases at J, leaving 5 bases unmatched. CDR3 size: 13 residues. Germline V gives CDR1 MNHEY, CDR2 SMNVEV (reference sequence). The data were obtained in a study of spatial heterogeneity in lung cancer. Study-level information: The study consistently detected more beta-chain than alpha-chain sequences. Across the raw uncorrected reads, a unique TCR and UMI combination was observed, on average, more than ten times.

General study results and limits: Ubiquitous expanded tumor TCRs appeared in blood more at resection than follow-up.

MiXCR was run by TCRdb on the 5' RACE reads, yielding one entry per CDR3 protein. The repertoire holds roughly 75,000 distinct CDR3 sequences, with about an eighth as singletons. The sequences come from PBMCs, collected at surgery. The TCR originated in a male donor with early-stage non-small cell lung cancer. This sequence joins TRBV27 and TRBJ1-1; 7 bases align to TRBD1. CDR3 in DNA: TGTGCCAGCAGTTCGCCCGACAGGGCTGAAGCTTTCTTT. This codes for CASSSPDRAEAFF.